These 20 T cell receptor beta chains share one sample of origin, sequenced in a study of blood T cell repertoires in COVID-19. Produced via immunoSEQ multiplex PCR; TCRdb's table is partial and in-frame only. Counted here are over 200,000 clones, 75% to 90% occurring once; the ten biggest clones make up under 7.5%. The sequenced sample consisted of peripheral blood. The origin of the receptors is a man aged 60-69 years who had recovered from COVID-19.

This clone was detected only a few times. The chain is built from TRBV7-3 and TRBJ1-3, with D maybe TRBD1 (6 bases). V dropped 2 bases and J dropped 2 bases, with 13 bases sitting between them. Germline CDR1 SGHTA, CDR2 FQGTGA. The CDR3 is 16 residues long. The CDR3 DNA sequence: TGTGCCAGCAGCTTATCCCCACAGGGAACTGGAAACACCATATATTTT. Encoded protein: CASSLSPQGTGNTIYF.

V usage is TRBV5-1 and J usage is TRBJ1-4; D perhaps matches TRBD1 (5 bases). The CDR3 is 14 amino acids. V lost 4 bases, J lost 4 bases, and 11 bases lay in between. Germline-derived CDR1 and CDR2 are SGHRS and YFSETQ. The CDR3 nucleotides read TGCGCCAGCAGCACACAGGCTGGTAATGAAAAACTGTTTTTT. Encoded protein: CASSTQAGNEKLFF.

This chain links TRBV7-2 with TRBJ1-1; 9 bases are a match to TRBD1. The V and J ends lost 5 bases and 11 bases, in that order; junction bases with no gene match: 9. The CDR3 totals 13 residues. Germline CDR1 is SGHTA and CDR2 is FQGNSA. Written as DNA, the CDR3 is TGTGCCAGCAGCCCCGGGACAGGGAAAGGGGCTTTCTTT. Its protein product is CASSPGTGKGAFF.

The DNA for the CDR3 is TGTGCCAGCTCACCCCAGATAGCGGGGGGCCGGGATGAGCAGTTCTTC. It specifies CASSPQIAGGRDEQFF. The chain has TRBV18 and TRBJ2-1; TRBD2 matches at 10 bases. This CDR3 region has 16 residues. Per germline, CDR1 KGHSH and CDR2 LQKENI. With V trimmed by 3 bases and J by 8 bases, 10 bases remained unmatched.

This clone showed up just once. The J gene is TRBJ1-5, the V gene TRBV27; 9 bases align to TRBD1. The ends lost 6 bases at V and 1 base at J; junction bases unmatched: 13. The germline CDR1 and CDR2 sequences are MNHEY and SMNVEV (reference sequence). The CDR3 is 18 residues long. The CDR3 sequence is CASSATGGAGLSNQPQHF. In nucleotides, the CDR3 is TGTGCCAGCAGCGCCACAGGGGGCGCGGGTTTGAGCAATCAGCCCCAGCATTTT.

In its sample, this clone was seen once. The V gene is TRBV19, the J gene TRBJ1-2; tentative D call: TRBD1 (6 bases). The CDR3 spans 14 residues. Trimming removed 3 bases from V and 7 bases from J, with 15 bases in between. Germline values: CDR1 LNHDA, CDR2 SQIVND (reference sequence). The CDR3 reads CASSIVQGTRGYTF. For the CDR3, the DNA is TGTGCCAGTAGTATTGTACAGGGAACTCGTGGCTACACCTTC.

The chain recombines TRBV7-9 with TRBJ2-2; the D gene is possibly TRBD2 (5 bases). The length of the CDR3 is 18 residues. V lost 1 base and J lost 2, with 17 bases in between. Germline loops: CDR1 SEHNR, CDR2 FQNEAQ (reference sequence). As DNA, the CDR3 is TGTGCCAGCAGCTTAGTAGGCGGGTGGCAGGAAAACACCGGGGAGCTGTTTTTT. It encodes CASSLVGGWQENTGELFF.

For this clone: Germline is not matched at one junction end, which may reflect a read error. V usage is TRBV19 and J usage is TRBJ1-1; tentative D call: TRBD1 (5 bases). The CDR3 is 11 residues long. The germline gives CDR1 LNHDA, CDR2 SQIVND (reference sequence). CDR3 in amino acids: CASSIDPTVLF. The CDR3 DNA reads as TGTGCCAGTAGTATAGACCCGACAGTTCTCTTT. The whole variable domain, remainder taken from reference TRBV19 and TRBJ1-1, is DGGITQSPKYLFRKEGQNVTLSCEQNLNHDAMYWYRQDPGQGLRLIYYSQIVNDFQKGDIAEGYSVSREKKESFPLTVTSAQKNPTAFYLCASSIDPTVLFGQGTRLTVV.

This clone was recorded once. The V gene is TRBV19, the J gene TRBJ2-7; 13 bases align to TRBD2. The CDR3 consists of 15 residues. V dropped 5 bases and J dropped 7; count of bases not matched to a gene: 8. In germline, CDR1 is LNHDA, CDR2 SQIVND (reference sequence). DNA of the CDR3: TGTGCCAGTAGTTCCCGGACTAGCGGGAGTAATGAGCAGTACTTC. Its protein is CASSSRTSGSNEQYF.

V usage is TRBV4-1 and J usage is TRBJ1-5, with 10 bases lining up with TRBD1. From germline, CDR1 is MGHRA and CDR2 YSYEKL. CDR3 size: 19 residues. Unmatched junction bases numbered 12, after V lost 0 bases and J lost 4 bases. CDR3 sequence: CASSQDFRLADRGNQPQHF. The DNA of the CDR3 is TGCGCCAGCAGCCAAGATTTTAGGCTTGCGGACAGGGGGAATCAGCCCCAGCATTTT.

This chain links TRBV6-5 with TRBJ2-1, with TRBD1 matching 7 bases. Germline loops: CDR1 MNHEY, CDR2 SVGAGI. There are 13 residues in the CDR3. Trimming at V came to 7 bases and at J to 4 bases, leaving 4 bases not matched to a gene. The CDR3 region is CASTQTGYNEQFF. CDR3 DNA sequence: TGTGCCAGCACTCAGACAGGGTACAATGAGCAGTTCTTC.

The CDR3 sequence: CASSPRIKINYGYTF. CDR3 DNA: TGTGCCAGCAGCCCGAGGATAAAAATTAACTATGGCTACACCTTC. V is TRBV7-9 and J is TRBJ1-2; D call uncertain. V lost 5 bases and J lost 1, with 14 bases in between. CDR1 is SEHNR and CDR2 is FQNEAQ in the germline V gene (reference sequence). There are 15 residues in the CDR3.

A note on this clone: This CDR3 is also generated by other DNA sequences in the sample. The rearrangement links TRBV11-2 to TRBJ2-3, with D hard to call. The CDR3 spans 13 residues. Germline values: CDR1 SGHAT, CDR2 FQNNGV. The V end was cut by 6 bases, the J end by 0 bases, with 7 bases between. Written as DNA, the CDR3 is TGTGCCAGCAGTTTCTCTAGCACAGATACGCAGTATTTT. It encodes CASSFSSTDTQYF.

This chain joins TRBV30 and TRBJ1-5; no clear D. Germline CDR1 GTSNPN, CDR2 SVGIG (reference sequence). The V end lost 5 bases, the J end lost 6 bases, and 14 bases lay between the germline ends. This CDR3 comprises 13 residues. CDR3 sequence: CAWDGGRGQPQHF. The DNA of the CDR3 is TGTGCCTGGGATGGCGGGAGAGGTCAGCCCCAGCATTTT. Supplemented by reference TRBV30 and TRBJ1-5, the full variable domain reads SQTIHQWPATLVQPVGSPLSLECTVEGTSNPNLYWYRQAAGRGLQLLFYSVGIGQISSEVPQNLSASRPQDRQFILSSKKLLLSDSGFYLCAWDGGRGQPQHFGDGTRLSIL.

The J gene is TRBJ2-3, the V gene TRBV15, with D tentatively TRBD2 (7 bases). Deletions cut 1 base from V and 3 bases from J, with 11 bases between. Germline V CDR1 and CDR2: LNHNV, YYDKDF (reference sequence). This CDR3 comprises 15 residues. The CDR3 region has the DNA TGTGCCACCAGCAGAGGGGGGGGCTGGACAGATACGCAGTATTTT. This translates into CATSRGGGWTDTQYF.

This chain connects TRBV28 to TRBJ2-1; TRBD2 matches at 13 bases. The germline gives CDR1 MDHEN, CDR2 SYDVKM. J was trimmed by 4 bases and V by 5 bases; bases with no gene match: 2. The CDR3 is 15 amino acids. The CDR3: CASSKLAGGYNEQFF. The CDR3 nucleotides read TGTGCCAGCAGTAAACTAGCGGGGGGGTACAATGAGCAGTTCTTC.

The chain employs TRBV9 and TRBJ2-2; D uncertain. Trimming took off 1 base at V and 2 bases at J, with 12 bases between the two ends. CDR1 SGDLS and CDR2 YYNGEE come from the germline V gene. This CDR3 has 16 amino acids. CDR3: CASSVLTAANTGELFF. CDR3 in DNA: TGTGCCAGCAGCGTACTCACAGCAGCCAACACCGGGGAGCTGTTTTTT.

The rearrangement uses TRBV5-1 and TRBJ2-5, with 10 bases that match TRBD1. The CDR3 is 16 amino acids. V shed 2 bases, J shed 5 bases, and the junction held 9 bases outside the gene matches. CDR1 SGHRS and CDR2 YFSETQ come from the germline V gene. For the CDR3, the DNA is TGCGCCAGCAGCTTTACTTCCGGGACAGGGGTTGAGACCCAGTACTTC. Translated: CASSFTSGTGVETQYF.

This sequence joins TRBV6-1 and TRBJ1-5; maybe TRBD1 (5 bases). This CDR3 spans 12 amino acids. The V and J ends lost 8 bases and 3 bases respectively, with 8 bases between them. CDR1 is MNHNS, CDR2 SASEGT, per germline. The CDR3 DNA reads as TGTGCCAGCCAGGGTTCCAATCAGCCCCAGCATTTT. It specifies CASQGSNQPQHF.

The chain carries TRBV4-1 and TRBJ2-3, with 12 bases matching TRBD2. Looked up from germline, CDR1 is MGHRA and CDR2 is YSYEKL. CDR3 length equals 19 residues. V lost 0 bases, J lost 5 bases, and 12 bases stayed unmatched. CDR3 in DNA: TGCGCCAGCAGCCAAGATACCCCGGGACTAGCGGGTTTTAAAGATACGCAGTATTTT. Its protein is CASSQDTPGLAGFKDTQYF.